This TCR beta chain was recorded in a study of blood T cell repertoires in COVID-19. Clones were read by immunoSEQ multiplex PCR, and TCRdb kept only the in-frame ones, dropping some. Altogether hundreds of thousands of clones are present, about 88% being singletons, with the ten largest covering under 2.5%. In germline, CDR1 is MDHEN, CDR2 SYDVKM. V was pared by 6 bases and J by 5 bases, with 14 bases between. This CDR3 spans 14 amino acids. The source is a woman aged 55-75 years in a cohort exposed to, infected with or recovered from COVID-19 (not recorded which). Input material: PBMCs or T cells enriched from blood (not recorded which). The chain links TRBV28 to TRBJ1-5; D gene uncertain. The CDR3 DNA reads TGTGCCAGCAGCGGTGGGCCCCGCTATCAGCCCCAGCATTTT. It yields the protein CASSGGPRYQPQHF.